This record concerns one T cell receptor beta chain sequence. Its antigen remains unknown. This sample includes further DNA sequences coding for the same CDR3. The CDR3 contains 13 residues. The germline gives CDR1 SGHTA, CDR2 FQGTGA. V was clipped by 4 bases and J by 3 bases, with 9 bases between them. The data belong to a study of shared clonotypes between healthy human individuals. Study-wide context: The study enrolled two women and a few men aged 18 to 49. Plates per donor: three CD4 naive, three CD4 memory, two CD8 naive, one CD8 memory.

Execution of the assay was at deep level. Sequenced by immunoSEQ multiplex PCR; TCRdb stores in-frame clones only, minus some. The profile shows over a million clones, around three quarters of them singletons. Study outcomes and limitations: The researchers took only blood, and tissue repertoires probably look different.

This sequence joins TRBV7-3 and TRBJ1-1, with D unclear. The receptor was derived from a man in his late teens or twenties in good health. Some clones in this sample may be carry-over from other donors' samples. Sequenced sample: memory CD4+ T cells from PBMCs. Subset defined: CD45RA-negative fraction. CDR3 in amino acids: CASSSTEYTEAFF. The CDR3 DNA reads as TGTGCCAGCAGCTCGACGGAGTACACTGAAGCTTTCTTT.